The rows below give T cell receptor beta chains drawn from one sample of a study of brain T cells in children with intractable seizures. Method: immunoSEQ multiplex PCR; TCRdb's copy keeps in-frame clones and lacks some. The sample lists 550 to 650 clones; 60% to 85% were seen once. The source material was resected brain tissue, sampled at surgery. The receptors come from a boy under 18 with tuberous sclerosis and intractable seizures. Each CDR3 is given with its conserved first and last residue. A D gene is named only where the DNA matches it firmly. A clone size is listed for some rows: how often the clone was seen (once, few, many), or a class if it is expanded.

J,size,V,D,CDR3,DNA
TRBJ1-1,-,TRBV6-5,-,CASSLTENTEAFF,TGTGCCAGCAGCCTTACAGAGAACACTGAAGCTTTCTTT
TRBJ2-7,-,TRBV11-3,-,CASSHGDSNEQYF,TGTGCCAGCAGCCACGGGGACTCAAATGAGCAGTACTTC
TRBJ1-1,-,TRBV6-2/TRBV6-3,TRBD1,CASSTPRMGQMNTEAFF,TGTGCCAGCAGTACACCCCGGATGGGACAGATGAACACTGAAGCTTTCTTT
TRBJ2-3,-,TRBV11-3,-,CASSFDGDTDTQYF,TGTGCCAGCAGCTTTGACGGAGACACAGATACGCAGTATTTT
TRBJ2-7,-,TRBV5-1,-,CASSQTSGEQYF,TGCGCCAGCAGCCAAACGAGCGGCGAGCAGTACTTC
TRBJ1-3,-,TRBV11-2,-,CASSLEGTFSGNTIYF,TGTGCCAGCAGCTTAGAGGGTACCTTCTCTGGAAACACCATATATTTT
TRBJ1-2,-,TRBV20-1,-,CSASQFGYTF,TGCAGTGCTTCTCAGTTTGGCTACACCTTC
TRBJ2-3,-,TRBV19,TRBD1,CASSPRTGGYKDTQYF,TGTGCCAGTAGTCCCAGGACAGGGGGCTATAAAGATACGCAGTATTTT
TRBJ2-1,-,TRBV18,-,CASSFGPYNEQFF,TGTGCCAGCTCATTCGGGCCGTACAATGAGCAGTTCTTC
TRBJ1-2,-,TRBV12-3/TRBV12-4,-,CASSLQGPYGYTF,TGTGCCAGCAGTTTACAGGGACCCTATGGCTACACCTTC
TRBJ2-7,-,TRBV6-6,TRBD1,CASSPGGKQYF,TGTGCCAGCAGCCCAGGGGGCAAGCAGTACTTC
TRBJ2-6,once,TRBV6-1,-,CASSDRGGSGANVLTF,TGTGCCAGCAGTGACAGGGGAGGCTCTGGGGCCAACGTCCTGACTTTC
TRBJ2-7,once,TRBV18,TRBD2,CASSAQGLAVHEQYF,TGTGCCAGCTCAGCCCAGGGACTAGCGGTCCACGAGCAGTACTTC
TRBJ1-5,-,TRBV5-1,-,CASSPVYAGSPNGNQPQHF,TGCGCCAGCAGCCCGGTGTACGCAGGGAGTCCTAACGGCAATCAGCCCCAGCATTTT
TRBJ1-3,-,TRBV30,-,CAWRPPGAGNTIYF,TGTGCCTGGAGGCCCCCGGGGGCTGGAAACACCATATATTTT
TRBJ2-1,-,TRBV20-1,-,CSASKARDYNEQFF,TGCAGTGCTAGTAAAGCTCGCGATTACAATGAGCAGTTCTTC
TRBJ2-5,-,TRBV3-1/TRBV3-2,TRBD1,CASSQYDRVETQYF,TGTGCCAGCAGCCAATATGACAGGGTCGAGACCCAGTACTTC
TRBJ1-1,once,TRBV6-6,-,CASGSGGMNTEAFF,TGTGCCAGCGGGTCCGGGGGCATGAACACTGAAGCTTTCTTT
TRBJ1-1,few,TRBV14,-,CASSQWGQNTEAFF,TGTGCCAGCAGCCAATGGGGGCAGAACACTGAAGCTTTCTTT
TRBJ2-5,few,TRBV10-3,TRBD1,CAISADRGSETQYF,TGTGCCATCAGTGCCGACAGGGGCTCAGAGACCCAGTACTTC
TRBJ2-3,few,TRBV4-2,-,CASSQGHFSAADTQYF,TGTGCCAGCAGCCAAGGACATTTCTCTGCCGCAGATACGCAGTATTTT
TRBJ2-7,-,TRBV2,TRBD1,CASSEGTGGSYEQYF,TGTGCCAGCAGTGAAGGCACAGGGGGCTCCTACGAGCAGTACTTC
TRBJ1-5,-,TRBV30,-,CAWSVMGEEDQPQHF,TGTGCCTGGAGTGTAATGGGGGAGGAGGATCAGCCCCAGCATTTT
TRBJ2-3,few,TRBV6-1,TRBD1,CASSEIDRGTDTQYF,TGTGCCAGCAGTGAAATCGACAGGGGCACAGATACGCAGTATTTT
TRBJ2-3,once,TRBV2,TRBD2,CASTKLAGGTDTQYF,TGTGCCAGCACCAAACTAGCGGGGGGCACAGATACGCAGTATTTT
TRBJ2-7,-,TRBV9,-,CASGTGYEQYF,TGTGCCAGCGGTACAGGGTACGAGCAGTACTTC
TRBJ2-7,-,TRBV21-1,-,CASSKGYEQYF,TGTGCCAGCAGCAAGGGTTACGAGCAGTACTTC
TRBJ2-5,few,TRBV9,TRBD2,CASSSTSGKGETQYF,TGTGCCAGCAGCTCGACTAGCGGGAAAGGAGAGACCCAGTACTTC
TRBJ1-2,-,TRBV20-1,-,CSARDRPTDTF,TGCAGTGCTAGAGATAGGCCTACCGACACCTTC
TRBJ2-5,few,TRBV15,TRBD1,CATSRAGTALGETQYF,TGTGCCACCAGCAGAGCCGGGACAGCCTTAGGGGAGACCCAGTACTTC
TRBJ1-1,-,TRBV27,-,CASRLSLQGYTEAFF,TGTGCCAGCAGGCTGTCGCTTCAGGGTTACACTGAAGCTTTCTTT
TRBJ2-1,-,TRBV6-6,-,CASSYYQGWNEQFF,TGTGCCAGCAGTTACTATCAGGGTTGGAATGAGCAGTTCTTC
TRBJ2-3,-,TRBV5-4,-,CASSLAYGRKGDTQYF,TGTGCCAGCAGCTTGGCCTACGGGAGAAAGGGAGATACGCAGTATTTT
TRBJ2-7,-,TRBV5-4,TRBD1,CASSIGTESEQYF,TGTGCCAGCAGCATCGGGACAGAAAGCGAGCAGTACTTC
TRBJ1-5,-,TRBV30,TRBD1,CAWDRDKQPQHF,TGTGCCTGGGACAGGGATAAGCAGCCCCAGCATTTT
TRBJ1-5,-,TRBV3-1/TRBV3-2,-,CASSYCQPQHF,TGTGCCAGCAGCTATTGTCAGCCCCAGCATTTT
TRBJ1-6,-,TRBV6-2/TRBV6-3,-,CASSRRTDGIARNSPLHF,TGTGCCAGCAGTCGCCGAACCGACGGGATCGCCCGCAATTCACCCCTCCACTTT
TRBJ2-4,-,TRBV9,TRBD2,CASSLSLRAGGIAKNIQYF,TGTGCCAGCAGCCTCTCCTTGAGAGCGGGGGGAATAGCCAAAAACATTCAGTACTTC
TRBJ2-5,-,TRBV3-1/TRBV3-2,-,CASSFTETQYF,TGTGCCAGCAGTTTCACAGAGACCCAGTACTTC
TRBJ2-1,-,TRBV29-1,-,CSVERGASYNEQFF,TGCAGCGTTGAACGGGGGGCTTCCTACAATGAGCAGTTCTTC
TRBJ1-2,-,TRBV6-5,-,CASSYDSNYGYTF,TGTGCCAGCAGTTACGACAGTAACTATGGCTACACCTTC
TRBJ1-3,few,TRBV3-1/TRBV3-2,-,CASSQDGRRGIYF,TGTGCCAGCAGCCAAGATGGGCGCCGGGGGATATATTTT
TRBJ1-4,once,TRBV27,-,CASSLTATNEKLFF,TGTGCCAGCAGCTTGACAGCAACTAATGAAAAACTGTTTTTT
TRBJ2-3,once,TRBV3-1/TRBV3-2,TRBD1,CASSSDRESDTQYF,TGTGCCAGCAGCTCGGACAGGGAATCAGATACGCAGTATTTT